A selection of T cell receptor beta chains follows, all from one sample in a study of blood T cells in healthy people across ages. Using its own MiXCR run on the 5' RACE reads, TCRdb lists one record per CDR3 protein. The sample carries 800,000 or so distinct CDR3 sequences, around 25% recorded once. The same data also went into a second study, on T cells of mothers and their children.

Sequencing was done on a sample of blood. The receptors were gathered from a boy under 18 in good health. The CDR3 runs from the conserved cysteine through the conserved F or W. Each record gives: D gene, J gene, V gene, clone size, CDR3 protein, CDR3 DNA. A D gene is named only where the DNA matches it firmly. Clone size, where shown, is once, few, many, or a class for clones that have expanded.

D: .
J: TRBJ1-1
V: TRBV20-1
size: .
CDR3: CSARGTGDNTEAFF
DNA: TGCAGTGCTAGAGGTACGGGGGACAACACTGAAGCTTTCTTT

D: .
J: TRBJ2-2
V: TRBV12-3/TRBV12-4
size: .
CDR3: CASRYTGELFF
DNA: TGTGCCAGCAGGTATACCGGGGAGCTGTTTTTT

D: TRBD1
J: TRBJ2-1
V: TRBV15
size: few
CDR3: CATSRDRAPNEQFF
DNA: TGTGCCACCAGCCGGGACAGGGCACCCAATGAGCAGTTCTTC

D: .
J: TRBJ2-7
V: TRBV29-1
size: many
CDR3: CSVEDQGRYEQYF
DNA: TGCAGCGTTGAAGATCAGGGTCGCTACGAGCAGTACTTC

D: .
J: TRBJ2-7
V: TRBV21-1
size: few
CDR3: CASSNESRDRGIISYEQYF
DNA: TGTGCCAGCAGCAACGAGTCCCGGGACAGGGGAATTATATCCTACGAGCAGTACTTC

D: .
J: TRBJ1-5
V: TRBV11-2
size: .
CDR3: CASSQYPDQPQHF
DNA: TGTGCCAGCAGCCAATACCCGGATCAGCCCCAGCATTTT

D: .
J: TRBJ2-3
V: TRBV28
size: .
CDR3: CASSRAGASGSDTQYF
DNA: TGTGCCAGCAGCCGCGCTGGGGCATCCGGGTCAGATACGCAGTATTTT

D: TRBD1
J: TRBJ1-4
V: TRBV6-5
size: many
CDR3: CASSYGTATNEKLFF
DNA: TGTGCCAGCAGTTACGGGACAGCAACTAATGAAAAACTGTTTTTT

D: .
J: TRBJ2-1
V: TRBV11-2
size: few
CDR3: CASSDTQVGGLNEQFF
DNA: TGTGCCAGCAGCGACACCCAAGTCGGGGGATTGAATGAGCAGTTCTTC

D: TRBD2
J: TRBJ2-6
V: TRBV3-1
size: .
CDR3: CASSLGTSGLSGANVLTF
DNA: TGTGCCAGCAGCCTAGGAACTAGCGGGCTTTCTGGGGCCAACGTCCTGACTTTC

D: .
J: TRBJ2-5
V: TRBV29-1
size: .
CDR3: CSVDHSGRETQYF
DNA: TGCAGCGTTGATCATTCGGGTCGAGAGACCCAGTACTTC

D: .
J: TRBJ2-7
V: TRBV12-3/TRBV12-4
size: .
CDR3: CASTEGGGAGQYF
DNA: TGTGCCAGCACCGAAGGGGGGGGTGCGGGGCAGTACTTC

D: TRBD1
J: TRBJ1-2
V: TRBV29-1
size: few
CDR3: CSGQGDYGYTF
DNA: TGCAGCGGACAGGGGGACTATGGCTACACCTTC

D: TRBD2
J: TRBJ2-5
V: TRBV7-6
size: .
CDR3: CASSLQDGGRRETQYF
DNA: TGTGCCAGCAGCTTACAGGATGGCGGGAGAAGAGAGACCCAGTACTTC

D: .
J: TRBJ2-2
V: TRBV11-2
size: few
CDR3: CASSLDRAGTNTGELFF
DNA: TGTGCCAGCAGCTTAGATCGGGCGGGTACGAACACCGGGGAGCTGTTTTTT

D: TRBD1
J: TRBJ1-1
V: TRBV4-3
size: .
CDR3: CASSQEWHWEGARTEAFF
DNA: TGCGCCAGCAGCCAAGAATGGCACTGGGAGGGGGCGCGTACTGAAGCTTTCTTT

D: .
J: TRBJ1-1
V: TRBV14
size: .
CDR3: CASSLPGWTEAFF
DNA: TGTGCCAGCAGCCTTCCAGGGTGGACTGAAGCTTTCTTT

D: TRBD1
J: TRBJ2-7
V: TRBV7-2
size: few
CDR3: CASSSPKTGGIEQYF
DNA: TGTGCCAGCAGTTCTCCTAAGACAGGGGGAATCGAGCAGTACTTC

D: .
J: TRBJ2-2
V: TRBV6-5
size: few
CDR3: CASSYSAGGTGELFF
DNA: TGTGCCAGCAGTTACTCGGCGGGTGGGACCGGGGAGCTGTTTTTT

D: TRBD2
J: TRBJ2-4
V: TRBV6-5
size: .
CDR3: CAGRELAGGKDIQYF
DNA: TGTGCCGGCAGGGAACTAGCGGGAGGAAAAGACATTCAGTACTTC

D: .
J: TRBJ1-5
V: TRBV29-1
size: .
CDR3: CSVGLPGGPQHF
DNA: TGCAGCGTTGGCTTACCCGGGGGGCCCCAGCATTTT

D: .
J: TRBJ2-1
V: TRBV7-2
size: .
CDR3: CASSYSVSSYNEQFF
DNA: TGTGCCAGCAGCTATTCCGTCAGCTCCTACAATGAGCAGTTCTTC

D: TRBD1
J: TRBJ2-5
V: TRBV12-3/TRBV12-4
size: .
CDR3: CASSLGEYTGAQYF
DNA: TGTGCCAGCAGTTTAGGGGAGTACACAGGGGCCCAGTACTTC

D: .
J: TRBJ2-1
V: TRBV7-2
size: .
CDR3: CASSLLGREDEQFF
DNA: TGTGCCAGCAGCTTATTGGGTAGGGAAGATGAGCAGTTCTTC

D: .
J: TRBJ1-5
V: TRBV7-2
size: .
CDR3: CASSIDDTTDTQHF
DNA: TGTGCCAGCAGCATAGACGACACCACAGATACGCAGCATTTT

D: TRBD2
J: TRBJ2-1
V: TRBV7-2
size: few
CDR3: CASSLEVGRGGDNEQFF
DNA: TGTGCCAGCAGCTTAGAAGTCGGGCGGGGGGGTGACAATGAGCAGTTCTTC

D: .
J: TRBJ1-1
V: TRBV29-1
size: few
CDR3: CSVRTVPEAFF
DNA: TGCAGCGTTCGGACGGTCCCAGAAGCTTTCTTT

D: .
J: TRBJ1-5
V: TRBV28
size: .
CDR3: CASSFLGEGNQPQHF
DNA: TGTGCCAGCAGTTTTTTGGGGGAGGGCAATCAGCCCCAGCATTTT

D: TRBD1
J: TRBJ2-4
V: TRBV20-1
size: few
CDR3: CSASGQGVDLAKNIQYF
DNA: TGCAGTGCGTCGGGACAGGGGGTGGATCTAGCCAAAAACATTCAGTACTTC

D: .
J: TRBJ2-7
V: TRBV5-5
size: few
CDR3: CASSPVAGSGYEQYF
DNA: TGTGCCAGCAGCCCGGTCGCAGGGAGCGGGTACGAGCAGTACTTC

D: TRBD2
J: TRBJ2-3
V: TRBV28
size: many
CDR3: CASSLAGGSTDTQYF
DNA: TGTGCCAGCAGTTTAGCGGGGGGGAGCACAGATACGCAGTATTTT

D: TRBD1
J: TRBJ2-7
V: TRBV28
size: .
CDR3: CASSPGTGAWEQYF
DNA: TGTGCCAGCAGCCCCGGGACAGGGGCCTGGGAGCAGTACTTC

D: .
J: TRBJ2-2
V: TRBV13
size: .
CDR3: CASSLARTNTGELFF
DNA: TGTGCCAGCAGCTTAGCGCGCACGAACACCGGGGAGCTGTTTTTT

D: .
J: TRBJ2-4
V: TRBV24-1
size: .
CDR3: CATSGLESAGRLSSKNIQYF
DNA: TGTGCCACCAGTGGCTTGGAGTCGGCAGGGAGATTGAGTTCCAAAAACATTCAGTACTTC

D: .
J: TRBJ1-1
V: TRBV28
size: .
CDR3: CASSLGDSKGAFF
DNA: TGTGCCAGCAGTTTGGGGGACTCAAAAGGAGCTTTCTTT

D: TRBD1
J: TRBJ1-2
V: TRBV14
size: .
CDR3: CASSQERTGENYGYTF
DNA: TGTGCCAGCAGCCAAGAACGGACAGGGGAGAACTATGGCTACACCTTC

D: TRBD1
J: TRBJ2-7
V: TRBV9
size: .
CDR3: CASSVGQLSYEQYF
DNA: TGTGCCAGCAGCGTGGGACAGCTCTCCTACGAGCAGTACTTC

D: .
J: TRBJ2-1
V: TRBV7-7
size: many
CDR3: CASSPGESNEQFF
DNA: TGTGCTAGCAGCCCGGGGGAAAGCAATGAGCAGTTCTTC

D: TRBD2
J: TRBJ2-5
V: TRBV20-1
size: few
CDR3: CSARSGLAGHETQYF
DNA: TGCAGTGCTAGGTCTGGACTAGCGGGTCACGAGACCCAGTACTTC

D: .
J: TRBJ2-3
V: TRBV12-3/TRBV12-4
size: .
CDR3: CASSFPGSVAPTDTQYF
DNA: TGTGCCAGCAGTTTTCCAGGCTCTGTGGCCCCAACAGATACGCAGTATTTT

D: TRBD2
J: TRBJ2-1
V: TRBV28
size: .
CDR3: CASSTLLAGSYNEQFF
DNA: TGTGCCAGCAGTACCCTTCTAGCGGGATCATACAATGAGCAGTTCTTC

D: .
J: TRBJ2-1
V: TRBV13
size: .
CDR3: CASSPPLANEQFF
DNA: TGTGCCAGCAGCCCCCCCCTAGCGAATGAGCAGTTCTTC

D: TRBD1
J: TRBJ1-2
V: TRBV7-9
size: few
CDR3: CASRQTGDYGYTF
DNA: TGTGCCAGCAGACAGACAGGGGACTATGGCTACACCTTC

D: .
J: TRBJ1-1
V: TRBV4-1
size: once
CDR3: CASSQAWGIVNTEAFF
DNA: TGCGCCAGCAGCCAAGCATGGGGGATAGTAAACACTGAAGCTTTCTTT

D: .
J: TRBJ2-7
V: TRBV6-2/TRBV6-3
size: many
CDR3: CASSYSREAGNYEQYF
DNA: TGTGCCAGCAGTTACTCGAGGGAGGCAGGAAACTACGAGCAGTACTTC